These T cell receptor beta chains were read from a single sample in a study of radiation and T cells in renal cell carcinoma. Sequenced by immunoSEQ multiplex PCR; TCRdb stores in-frame clones only, minus some. The sample yields some 14,000 clones, over 60% seen once. This specimen was tumor tissue, taken from a patient whose treatment included radiotherapy and nephrectomy. These receptors were obtained from a woman in her sixties or seventies with renal cell carcinoma. The CDR3 runs from the conserved cysteine through the conserved F or W. D genes are given only for firm matches. Size tells how often a clone was seen (once, few, many) or the class of an expanded clone, and some rows leave it out.

d_call,v_call,j_call,clone_size,cdr3_nt,cdr3_aa
-,TRBV20-1,TRBJ1-1,few,TGCAGTGCTCCCGACCAGACTGAAGCTTTCTTT,CSAPDQTEAFF
-,TRBV27,TRBJ2-7,few,TGTGCCAGCAGCCAAGACGGCTACGAGCAGTACTTC,CASSQDGYEQYF
TRBD1,TRBV19,TRBJ1-2,-,TGTGCCAGTAGCTTGGAGGGGGCGCAGGGTCGGGGTGGCTACACCTTC,CASSLEGAQGRGGYTF
-,TRBV5-4,TRBJ1-1,-,TGTGCCAGCAGCCCGGTGAACACTGAAGCTTTCTTT,CASSPVNTEAFF
-,TRBV19,TRBJ2-4,-,TGTGCCAGTAGTGGGAGCTCGGGAAACATTCAGTACTTC,CASSGSSGNIQYF
TRBD2,TRBV11-2,TRBJ2-2,once,TGTGCCAGCAGCCCCAGCGGGAGGGCCATCGGGGAGCTGTTTTTT,CASSPSGRAIGELFF
-,TRBV21-1,TRBJ2-7,once,TGTGCCAGCAGCAAAGGTCCCGGGACAGGGATCGGCTCCTACGAGCAGTACTTC,CASSKGPGTGIGSYEQYF
-,TRBV9,TRBJ2-6,once,TGTGCCAGCAGCCTAACACCCGCTGGGGCCAACGTCCTGACTTTC,CASSLTPAGANVLTF
TRBD2,TRBV7-2,TRBJ2-1,once,TGTGCCAGCACCCCCCTAGCGGGGGGCAGGGATGAGCAGTTCTTC,CASTPLAGGRDEQFF
TRBD1,TRBV7-2,TRBJ1-1,-,TGTGCCAGCAGCCGATATCAGGGGGCTGAAGCTTTCTTT,CASSRYQGAEAFF
-,TRBV6-5,TRBJ1-3,-,TGTGCCAGCAGTTACTCAGAAGGGAGGGGAAACACCATATATTTT,CASSYSEGRGNTIYF
TRBD2,TRBV5-1,TRBJ2-1,-,TGCGCCAGCAGCCTACCCGGGACTAGCGGGGGACCGAATGAGCAGTTCTTC,CASSLPGTSGGPNEQFF
-,TRBV7-8,TRBJ1-2,-,TGTGCCAGCAGCCCCAGGACCGCTAACTATGGCTACACCTTC,CASSPRTANYGYTF
-,TRBV9,TRBJ2-5,medium-sized,TGTGCCAGCAACCACGGGCAGGGCCAAGAGACCCAGTACTTC,CASNHGQGQETQYF
TRBD1,TRBV5-1,TRBJ1-1,-,TGCGCCAGCAGCTCGACAGGGGGCTTGCGAACTGAAGCTTTCTTT,CASSSTGGLRTEAFF
-,TRBV4-2,TRBJ2-3,medium-sized,TGTGCCAGCAGCCAAGTCTCAGGGGACACAAGCACAGATACGCAGTATTTT,CASSQVSGDTSTDTQYF
-,TRBV7-9,TRBJ2-3,-,TGTGCCAGCAGCTTAGGGGAAACAACCTTCACAGATACGCAGTATTTT,CASSLGETTFTDTQYF
TRBD2,TRBV7-3,TRBJ2-7,-,TGTGCCAGCAGCTTGGGCGCGGGGGGTAGCTACGAGCAGTACTTC,CASSLGAGGSYEQYF
TRBD2,TRBV18,TRBJ2-7,-,TGTGCCAGCTCACAGGGACTAGCGGGAGCCGAGCAGTACTTC,CASSQGLAGAEQYF
TRBD1,TRBV6-5,TRBJ1-6,-,TGTGCCAGCAAACTCAACCGGGACAGGAATTCACCCCTCCACTTT,CASKLNRDRNSPLHF
TRBD1,TRBV11-3,TRBJ2-7,few,TGTGCCAGCAGCGTACGACAGGGCTACGAGCAGTACTTC,CASSVRQGYEQYF
-,TRBV19,TRBJ2-7,-,TGTGCCAGTAGTATCACGGAAGGGCTTGGCGAGCAGTACTTC,CASSITEGLGEQYF
-,TRBV9,TRBJ1-2,-,TGTGCCAGCAGCGCTAATTTGGACAGCGGTTATGGCTACACCTTC,CASSANLDSGYGYTF
-,TRBV13,TRBJ2-1,-,TGTGCCAGCAGCTTAGCCTCCGGGACCCTCGGCGGGTCCTACAATGAGCAGTTCTTC,CASSLASGTLGGSYNEQFF
-,TRBV6-1,TRBJ1-1,-,TGTGCCAGCAGTGAAAGGCTGATGGGCACTGAAGCTTTCTTT,CASSERLMGTEAFF
TRBD1,TRBV5-4,TRBJ1-2,few,TGTGCCAGCAGCCAAGGACAGGGGGTCTTGTATGGCTACACCTTC,CASSQGQGVLYGYTF
TRBD2,TRBV5-1,TRBJ2-1,once,TGCGCCAGCAGCCTTTCCCTAGCGGGAGGGCCCAATGAGCAGTTCTTC,CASSLSLAGGPNEQFF
-,TRBV27,TRBJ2-1,few,TGTGCCAGCAGTTTATCTTTAGCTGCCCTCTACAATGAGCAGTTCTTC,CASSLSLAALYNEQFF
TRBD2,TRBV27,TRBJ2-2,few,TGTGCCAGCAGTTTTTCAGCGGGAATGGGCACCGGGGAGCTGTTTTTT,CASSFSAGMGTGELFF
TRBD2,TRBV2,TRBJ2-5,medium-sized,TGTGCCAGCAGTGACGGGGGGAAGGAGACCCAGTACTTC,CASSDGGKETQYF
-,TRBV5-1,TRBJ2-7,-,TGCGCCAGCAGCTTGCGGGGGGGACAGGGCGCACACGAGCAGTACTTC,CASSLRGGQGAHEQYF
TRBD2,TRBV6-5,TRBJ2-5,-,TGTGCCAGCAGTTATCAGCAGGGAGGGGAGACCCAGTACTTC,CASSYQQGGETQYF
-,TRBV5-6,TRBJ2-5,-,TGTGCCAGCAGCTTGAAGCCCACAGTTGCGGGGGAGACCCAGTACTTC,CASSLKPTVAGETQYF
-,TRBV19,TRBJ1-4,many,TGTGCCAGTGCTCAACTCACGGGGGAAAAACTGTTTTTT,CASAQLTGEKLFF
TRBD2,TRBV5-1,TRBJ2-5,-,TGCGCCAGCAGCTTCATGCCTCGGCGGGGGGGCCGTCAAGAGACCCAGTACTTC,CASSFMPRRGGRQETQYF
-,TRBV5-1,TRBJ2-2,-,TGCGCCAGCAGCGGGTCAGGGATGAGCACCGGGGAGCTGTTTTTT,CASSGSGMSTGELFF
-,TRBV7-2,TRBJ2-1,few,TGTGCCAGCAGCCCTCCCCTTTACAATGAGCAGTTCTTC,CASSPPLYNEQFF
-,TRBV11-3,TRBJ2-2,-,TGTGCCAGCAGCGCCGGGGGTGGGCTCACCGGGGAGCTGTTTTTT,CASSAGGGLTGELFF
TRBD1,TRBV5-6,TRBJ2-2,once,TGTGCCAGCAGGTTGACAGGGTCGGGCACCGGGGAGCTGTTTTTT,CASRLTGSGTGELFF
TRBD1,TRBV5-1,TRBJ2-7,-,TGCGCCAGCAGCGATTCTACAGGGGTAGGCGAGCAGTACTTC,CASSDSTGVGEQYF
-,TRBV11-2,TRBJ1-1,many,TGTGCCAGCAGCTTAGTTGATACTGAAGCTTTCTTT,CASSLVDTEAFF
-,TRBV6-1,TRBJ2-2,-,TGTGCCAGCAACGACCTGGGGAACACCGGGGAGCTGTTTTTT,CASNDLGNTGELFF
-,TRBV27,TRBJ1-6,-,TGTGCCAGCGGAACAGGGACCCACTCACCCCTCCACTTT,CASGTGTHSPLHF
TRBD1,TRBV6-5,TRBJ2-5,-,TGTGCCAGCAGGGGGACAGGACAAGAGACCCAGTACTTC,CASRGTGQETQYF
TRBD2,TRBV6-5,TRBJ2-3,-,TGTGCCAGCAGTGCTAGCGGAAGCACAGATACGCAGTATTTT,CASSASGSTDTQYF
TRBD2,TRBV27,TRBJ2-5,-,TGTGCCAGCAGTTTATCTCTAGCGGGAGGGCGGGAGACCCAGTACTTC,CASSLSLAGGRETQYF
-,TRBV19,TRBJ2-7,-,TGTGCCAGTAGTCCTACGGGACTTCGCTCCTACGAGCAGTACTTC,CASSPTGLRSYEQYF
-,TRBV27,TRBJ2-1,-,TGTGCCAGCAGTCAAGGGGGAGGGGGTGGTGAGCAGTTCTTC,CASSQGGGGGEQFF
-,TRBV7-9,TRBJ2-2,-,TGTGCCAGCAGCCCTACATTGTACGCCGGGGAGCTGTTTTTT,CASSPTLYAGELFF
-,TRBV29-1,TRBJ1-2,medium-sized,TGCAGCGTTGGGGGGGCTTCTCTGGGCTATGGCTACACCTTC,CSVGGASLGYGYTF
-,TRBV21-1,TRBJ2-7,few,TGTGCCAGCAGCAGGGACAGGGGAGACGAGCAGTACTTC,CASSRDRGDEQYF
-,TRBV5-1,TRBJ2-6,-,TGCGCCAGCAGCTTGGCCACCTCTGGGGCCAACGTCCTGACTTTC,CASSLATSGANVLTF